This T cell receptor beta chain was sequenced during a study of cytomegalovirus exposure and HLA in healthy donors. Notes on the study in general: HLA restriction was apparent for most CMV-associated TCR beta chains in a later analysis.

The primer mix had 60 Vbeta and 13 Jbeta primers. The protocol was immunoSEQ multiplex PCR, while the TCRdb copy is restricted to in-frame clones and leaves out a portion. The sample holds about 70,000 clones, roughly nine tenths seen once. As for this clone: Antigen specificity is unknown.

Healthy bone marrow donors made up the cohort. Germline assignment: CDR1 MGHRA and CDR2 YSYEKL. This CDR3 has 15 residues. V shed 5 bases, J shed 7 bases, and the junction held 12 bases outside the gene matches. J is TRBJ2-7 and V is TRBV4-1; 9 positions agree with TRBD1. The sequenced sample was PBMCs. The sequence was obtained from a woman aged 30 to 39 in good health and CMV-seropositive. The CDR3 spells CASSRTGTGLGEQYF. CDR3 sequence (DNA): TGCGCCAGCAGCAGAACCGGGACAGGGCTGGGAGAGCAGTACTTC.